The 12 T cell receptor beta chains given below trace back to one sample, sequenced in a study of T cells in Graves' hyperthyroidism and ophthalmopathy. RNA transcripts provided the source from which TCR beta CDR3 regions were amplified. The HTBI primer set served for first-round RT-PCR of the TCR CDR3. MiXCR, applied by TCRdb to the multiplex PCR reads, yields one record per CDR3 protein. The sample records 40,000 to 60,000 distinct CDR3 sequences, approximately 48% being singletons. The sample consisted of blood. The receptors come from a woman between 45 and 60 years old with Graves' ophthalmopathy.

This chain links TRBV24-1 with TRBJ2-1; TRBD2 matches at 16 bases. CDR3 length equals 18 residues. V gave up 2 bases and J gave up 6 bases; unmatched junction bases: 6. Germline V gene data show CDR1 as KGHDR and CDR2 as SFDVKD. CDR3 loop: CATSDSGTSGRVTNEQFF. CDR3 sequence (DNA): TGTGCCACCAGTGATTCTGGGACTAGCGGGAGGGTGACCAATGAGCAGTTCTTC.

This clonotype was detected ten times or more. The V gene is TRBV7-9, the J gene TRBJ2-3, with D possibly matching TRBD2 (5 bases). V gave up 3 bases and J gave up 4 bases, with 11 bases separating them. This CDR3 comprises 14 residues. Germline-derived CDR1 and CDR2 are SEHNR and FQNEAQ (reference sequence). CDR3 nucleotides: TGTGCCAGCAGCTTGTCCGGGAAGGCAGATACGCAGTATTTT. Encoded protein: CASSLSGKADTQYF.

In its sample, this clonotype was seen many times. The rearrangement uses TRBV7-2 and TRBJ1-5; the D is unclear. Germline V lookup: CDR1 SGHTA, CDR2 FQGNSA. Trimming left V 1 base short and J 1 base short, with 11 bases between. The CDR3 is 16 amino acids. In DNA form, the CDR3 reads TGTGCCAGCAGCTTAGACGGGGTGGGGAGCAATCAGCCCCAGCATTTT. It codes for CASSLDGVGSNQPQHF.

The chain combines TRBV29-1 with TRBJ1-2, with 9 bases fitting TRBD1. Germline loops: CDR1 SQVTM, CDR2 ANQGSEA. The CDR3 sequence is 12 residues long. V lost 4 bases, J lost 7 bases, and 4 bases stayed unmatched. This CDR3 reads CSVGEQGAGYTF. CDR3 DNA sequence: TGCAGCGTTGGAGAACAGGGGGCTGGCTACACCTTC.

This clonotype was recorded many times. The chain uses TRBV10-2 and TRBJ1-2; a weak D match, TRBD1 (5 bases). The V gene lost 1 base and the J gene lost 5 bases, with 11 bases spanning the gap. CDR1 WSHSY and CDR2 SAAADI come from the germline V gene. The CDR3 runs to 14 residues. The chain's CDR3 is CASSELVRDYGYTF. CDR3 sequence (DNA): TGCGCCAGCAGTGAGTTGGTCAGGGATTATGGCTACACCTTC.

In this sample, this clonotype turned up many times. The CDR3: CSVSDIGRNYEQYF. CDR3 sequence (DNA): TGCAGTGTCTCAGATATAGGGCGGAACTACGAGCAGTACTTC. The chain couples TRBV20-1 to TRBJ2-7; D is unclear. Germline CDR1 DFQATT, CDR2 SNEGSKA (reference sequence). Trimming took off 7 bases at V and 3 bases at J, with 19 bases between the two ends. This CDR3 contains 14 residues.

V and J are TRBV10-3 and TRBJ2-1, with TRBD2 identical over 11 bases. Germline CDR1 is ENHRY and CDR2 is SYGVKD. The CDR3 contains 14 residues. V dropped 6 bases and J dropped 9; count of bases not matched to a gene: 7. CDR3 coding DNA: TGTGCCATCAGAGCTAGCGGGAGGACCAGTGAGCAGTTCTTC. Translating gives CAIRASGRTSEQFF.

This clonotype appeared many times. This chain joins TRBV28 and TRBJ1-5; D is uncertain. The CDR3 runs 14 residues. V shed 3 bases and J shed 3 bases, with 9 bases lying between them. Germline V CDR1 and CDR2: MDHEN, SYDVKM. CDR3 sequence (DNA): TGTGCCAGCAGTTTTTCCGTAAACAATCAGCCCCAGCATTTT. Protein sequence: CASSFSVNNQPQHF.

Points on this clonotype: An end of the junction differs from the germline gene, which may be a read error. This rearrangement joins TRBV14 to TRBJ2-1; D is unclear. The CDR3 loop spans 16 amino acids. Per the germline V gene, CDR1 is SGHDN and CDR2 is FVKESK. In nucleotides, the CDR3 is TGTGCCAGCAGCCAAGACTTCCATAGCTCCTGCAATGAGCAGTTCTTC. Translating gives CASSQDFHSSCNEQFF.

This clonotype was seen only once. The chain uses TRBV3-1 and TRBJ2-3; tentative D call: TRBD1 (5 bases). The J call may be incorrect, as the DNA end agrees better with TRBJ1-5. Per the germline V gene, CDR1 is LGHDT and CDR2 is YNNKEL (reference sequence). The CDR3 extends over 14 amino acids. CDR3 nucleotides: TGTGCCAGCAGCCAAGGACAGTTCACAGATACGCAGCATTTT. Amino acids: CASSQGQFTDTQHF.

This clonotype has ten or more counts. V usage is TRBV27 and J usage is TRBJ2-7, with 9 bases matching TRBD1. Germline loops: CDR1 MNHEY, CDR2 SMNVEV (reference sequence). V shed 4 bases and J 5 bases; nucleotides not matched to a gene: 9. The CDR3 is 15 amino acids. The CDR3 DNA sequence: TGTGCCAGCAGTTCGGGGACAGGGACGGGGAACGAGCAGTACTTC. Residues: CASSSGTGTGNEQYF.

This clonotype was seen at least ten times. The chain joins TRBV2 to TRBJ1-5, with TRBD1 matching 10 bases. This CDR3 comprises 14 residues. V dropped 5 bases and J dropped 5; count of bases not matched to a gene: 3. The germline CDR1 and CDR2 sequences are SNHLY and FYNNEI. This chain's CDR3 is CASSPGQGYQPQHF. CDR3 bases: TGTGCCAGCAGTCCGGGACAGGGGTATCAGCCCCAGCATTTT.